This T cell receptor (beta chain) came from a study of graft-versus-host responses after intestinal transplantation. Across the whole study: Recipients got multivisceral, liver-intestinal, or isolated intestinal transplants. Uniformly, recipients were administered anti-thymocyte globulin induction with subsequent tacrolimus and steroids for around three years.

Lymphocytes from graft epithelium and lamina propria were isolated. This CDR3 has 16 amino acids. The V gene lost 4 bases and the J gene lost 0 bases, with 13 bases spanning the gap. In germline, CDR1 is MNHNS, CDR2 SASEGT. Assay used: immunoSEQ multiplex PCR; TCRdb lists only in-frame clones, some missing. The table has tens of thousands of clones, around 90% seen once. The chain links TRBV6-1 to TRBJ2-1, with D unclear. This clonotype originated in a human patient who received an intestinal transplant, so some T cells may come from the graft donor. Material: ileum tissue, obtained around seven months after intestinal transplant. The CDR3 DNA follows: TGTGCCAGCAGTGGCCGACGAGAGAGCTCCTACAATGAGCAGTTCTTC. Its protein is CASSGRRESSYNEQFF.